Given below is one T cell receptor beta chain in context. The sample originates from a study of T cells in localized non-small cell lung cancer. Libraries were prepared by immunoSEQ multiplex PCR; TCRdb keeps only in-frame clonotypes and omits some of them. This sample has around 64,000 clones, with just over 90% found just once. Trimming took off 6 bases at V and 7 bases at J, with 10 bases between the two ends. The CDR3 loop spans 12 amino acids. Germline lookup yields CDR1 MGHDK and CDR2 SYGVNS. The chain couples TRBV25-1 to TRBJ2-1, with D maybe TRBD2 (6 bases). Sample: peripheral blood, taken before any cancer treatment. The sequence derives from a man aged 40-75 years with stage I lung adenocarcinoma. CDR3 residues: CASRGSGNEQFF. For the CDR3, the DNA is TGTGCCAGCAGGGGGAGCGGGAATGAGCAGTTCTTC.